The sequence of this T cell receptor (beta chain) was determined in a study of Graves' ophthalmopathy and Graves' hyperthyroidism (dated by TCRdb to the late 2010s). At the level of the whole study: Peripheral blood was collected before any treatment was given, at the time of initial diagnosis. An independent validation cohort was composed of roughly 19 hyperthyroidism patients and 17 patients who later progressed from hyperthyroidism to ophthalmopathy. In roughly six hyperthyroidism patients, the T-cell repertoires found in thyroid tissue were compared with those found in blood. The study used TCR beta repertoire signatures to distinguish Graves' ophthalmopathy from Graves' hyperthyroidism and to predict progression to ophthalmopathy. A discovery set of 100 or so patients (under 45 ophthalmopathy, under 65 stable hyperthyroidism) was enrolled to explore V-J signatures distinguishing ophthalmopathy from hyperthyroidism. In total, 135 blood samples were TCR-sequenced: fewer than 50 ophthalmopathy, about 75 hyperthyroidism and roughly 17 hyperthyroidism-to-ophthalmopathy patients. Once sampling was done, hyperthyroidism patients were given methimazole at a starting dose of 30 mg daily, while ophthalmopathy patients were given high-dose intravenous methylprednisolone.

For repertoire sequencing, the TCR beta CDR3 regions were amplified from RNA transcripts. A first-round RT-PCR used HTBI primers with the Qiagen OneStep RT-PCR kit, followed by a second-round multiplex PCR, size selection and purification. Sequencing of the libraries was carried out on an Illumina HiSeq2000 in paired-end mode with 100 bp reads. The source study handled its data this way. SOAPnuke was used to process the reads, throwing out any read that had adapters, had uncalled bases, had a mean Phred below 15, or lacked an exact constant-primer or identifier match. COPE v1.2.5 was used to merge the high-quality paired reads. Each unique nucleotide sequence was treated as a clonotype, and MiTCR v1.1 was used to align the clonotypes to the IMGT TRB V, D and J references. The analysis was limited to V-J combinations with a frequency above 0.0001, which together covered about 99% of the repertoires. A TCR clonal expansion and chaos score per V-J combination was defined as the ratio of F50 clonal expansion to chaos observed in the TCRdist matrix. Welch's t-statistics and random forest were used to reduce features to 13 V-J combinations, which were fed into a naive Bayes classifier. Thyroid-blood repertoire similarity was quantified with the Morisita-Horn index. The public reads were quality trimmed at Q25 with fastp and then assembled into clones with MiXCR by TCRdb, keeping productive beta chains. One record per CDR3 amino acid sequence lists the most common genes and DNA. Clone size and V and J calls follow TCRdb, not the original study. The sample yields about 740,000 distinct CDR3 sequences; roughly 41% were counted once. Of the sample, 44% falls within the top ten clones.

Ophthalmopathy patients had moderately to severely active disease, Clinical Activity Score of at least 3, NOSPECS grade of at least 4, and disease duration under 3 months. Patients with other autoimmune diseases, uncontrolled infections, pregnancy or lactation were excluded. Clinical symptoms, serum thyroxine, TRAb, thyroid ultrasound and orbital computed tomography formed the basis of the diagnosis. PBMCs were isolated from about 9.1 ml of fresh peripheral blood by Ficoll-Paque density gradient centrifugation. Total RNA was extracted with Trizol reagent and quality-checked on an Agilent 2100 Bioanalyzer. Overall results and qualifications from the work: Most of the expanded thyroid clonotypes with a frequency above 0.001 were also detected in blood, and it was suggested that the thyroid immune response may be reflected by blood repertoires. In validation, the model predicted ophthalmopathy progression with 55% to 71% sensitivity and roughly 78% specificity; 12 predicted patients were CT-confirmed with GO in a median of about 6.1 months. In cross-validation, the 13-signature model distinguished ophthalmopathy from stable hyperthyroidism with about 90% sensitivity and around 84% specificity, while in the test set the corresponding values were about 80% and 75%. Sample size was not statistically predetermined, and group allocation was not concealed from the investigators.

This clonotype was picked up a small number of times. The specificity of this receptor is unknown. Per-base quality was not reported, and no clone a single base away is much larger than it. The CDR3 sequence holds 17 residues, the cysteine and phenylalanine included. Left in the record is the CDR3 DNA by itself, 51 bases read in frame from the first base. The V and J ends are trimmed by 1 base and 6 bases, leaving 22 bases between them. CDR1 is given as SEHNR and CDR2 as FQNEAQ, both from the germline V gene (reference sequence). The sequenced sample consisted of peripheral blood. This receptor was identified in an adult man with Graves' ophthalmopathy. Here the chain combines TRBV7-9 and TRBJ2-7; the D gene is not confidently resolved. The sequenced DNA: TGTGCCAGCAGCTTAGGGGGTTTAGGCCTAAACACCGGCGAGCAGTACTTC. Translation gives CASSLGGLGLNTGEQYF.